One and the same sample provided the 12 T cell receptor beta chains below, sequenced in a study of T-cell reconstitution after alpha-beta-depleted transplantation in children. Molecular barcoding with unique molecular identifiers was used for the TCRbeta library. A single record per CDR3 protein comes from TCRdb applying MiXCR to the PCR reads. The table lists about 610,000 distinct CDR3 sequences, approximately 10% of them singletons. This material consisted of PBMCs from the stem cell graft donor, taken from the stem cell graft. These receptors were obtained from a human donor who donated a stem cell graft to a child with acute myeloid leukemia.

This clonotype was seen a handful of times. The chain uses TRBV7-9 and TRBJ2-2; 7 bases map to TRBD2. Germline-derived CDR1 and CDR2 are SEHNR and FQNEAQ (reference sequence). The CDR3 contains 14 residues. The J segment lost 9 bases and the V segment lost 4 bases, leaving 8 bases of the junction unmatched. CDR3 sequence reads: CASSWPRGSRELFF. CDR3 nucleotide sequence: TGTGCCAGCAGCTGGCCGCGGGGGAGCCGGGAGCTGTTTTTT.

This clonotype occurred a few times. The CDR3 sequence is CASSMGQGDGRDPFF. CDR3 DNA: TGTGCCAGCAGTATGGGACAGGGAGATGGAAGAGATCCGTTCTTC. The rearrangement joins TRBV6-1 to TRBJ2-1; 9 bases are shared with TRBD1. The CDR3 contains 15 residues. CDR1 is MNHNS and CDR2 is SASEGT in the germline V gene. V gave up 5 bases and J gave up 15 bases; unmatched junction bases: 17.

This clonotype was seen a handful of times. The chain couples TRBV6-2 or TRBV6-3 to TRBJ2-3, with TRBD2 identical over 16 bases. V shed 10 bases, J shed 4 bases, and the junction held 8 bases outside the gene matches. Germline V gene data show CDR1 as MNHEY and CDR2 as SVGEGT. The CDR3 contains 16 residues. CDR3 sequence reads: CAIGGTSGRAPDTQYF. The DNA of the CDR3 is TGTGCCATTGGAGGGACTAGCGGGAGGGCCCCAGATACGCAGTATTTT.

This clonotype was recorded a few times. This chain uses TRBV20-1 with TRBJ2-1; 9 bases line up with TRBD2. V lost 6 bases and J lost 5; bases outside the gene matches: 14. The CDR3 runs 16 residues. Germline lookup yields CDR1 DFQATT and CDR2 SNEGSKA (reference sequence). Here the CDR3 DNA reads TGCAGTGCCCCTAGCGGGACGCCCCTCCTAAACAATGAGCAGTTCTTC. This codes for CSAPSGTPLLNNEQFF.

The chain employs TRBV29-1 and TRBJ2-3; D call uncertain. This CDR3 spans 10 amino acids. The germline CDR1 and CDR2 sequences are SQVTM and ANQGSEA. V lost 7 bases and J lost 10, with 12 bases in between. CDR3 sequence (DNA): TGCAGCGCACGCGAGAATGCGCAGTATTTT. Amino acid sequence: CSARENAQYF.

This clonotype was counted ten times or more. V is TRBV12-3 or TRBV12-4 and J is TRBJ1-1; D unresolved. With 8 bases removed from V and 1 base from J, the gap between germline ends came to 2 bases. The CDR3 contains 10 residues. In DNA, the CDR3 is TGTGCCAGCCAGAACACTGAAGCTTTCTTT. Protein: CASQNTEAFF.

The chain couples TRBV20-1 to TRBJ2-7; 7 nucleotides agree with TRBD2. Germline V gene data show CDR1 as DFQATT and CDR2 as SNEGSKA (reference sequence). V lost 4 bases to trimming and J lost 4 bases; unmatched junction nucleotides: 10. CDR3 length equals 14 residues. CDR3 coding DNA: TGCAGTGCTAAGTCGCAGCGGGAACCGTACGAGCAGTACTTC. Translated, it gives CSAKSQREPYEQYF.

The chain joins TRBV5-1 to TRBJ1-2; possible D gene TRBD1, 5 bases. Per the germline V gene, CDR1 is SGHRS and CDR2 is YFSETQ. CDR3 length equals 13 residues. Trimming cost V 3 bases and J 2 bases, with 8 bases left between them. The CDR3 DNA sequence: TGCGCCAGCAGCTATGGGGGGAACTATGGCTACACCTTC. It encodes CASSYGGNYGYTF.

The CDR3 sequence is CASSLDLYRQTQYF. Written as DNA, the CDR3 is TGTGCCAGCAGCTTAGACCTGTATAGGCAGACCCAGTACTTC. This chain uses TRBV7-2 with TRBJ2-5, with no clear D. Trimming stripped 1 base from V and 6 bases from J, with 12 bases between. The CDR3 contains 14 residues. The V gene's germline CDR1 is SGHTA and CDR2 FQGNSA.

CDR3 in DNA: TGTGCCAGCTCATCCCTAGCGGCGCCAAATGAGCAGTTCTTC. Its translation: CASSSLAAPNEQFF. The V call is TRBV18, the J call TRBJ2-1; 7 bases are a match to TRBD2. Germline assignment: CDR1 KGHSH and CDR2 LQKENI. With 5 bases clipped from V and 7 bases from J, the junction kept 8 bases outside the gene matches. The CDR3 spans 14 residues.

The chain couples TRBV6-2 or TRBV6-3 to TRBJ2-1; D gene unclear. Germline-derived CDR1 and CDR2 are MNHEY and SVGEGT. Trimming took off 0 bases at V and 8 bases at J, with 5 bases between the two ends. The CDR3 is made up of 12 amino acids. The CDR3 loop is CASSYSGYEQFF. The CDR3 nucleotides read TGTGCCAGCAGTTACTCGGGGTATGAGCAGTTCTTC.

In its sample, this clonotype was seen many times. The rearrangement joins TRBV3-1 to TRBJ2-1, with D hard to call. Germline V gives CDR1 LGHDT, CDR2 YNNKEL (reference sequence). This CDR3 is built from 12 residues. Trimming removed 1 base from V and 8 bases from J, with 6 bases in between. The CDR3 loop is CASSQVEYEQFF. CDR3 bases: TGTGCCAGCAGCCAAGTTGAGTATGAGCAGTTCTTC.